This T cell receptor beta chain derives from a study of early T cells in non-severe SARS-CoV-2 infection. On the study more broadly: Sequenced material consisted of bulk RNA (from unsorted whole blood), and chains were unpaired. Broader study findings: Database matching using VDJdb favored anti-spike CD8 responses, with private and CD4 specificities left missing.

This clonotype was detected many times. What it recognizes is unknown. The protocol attached unique molecular identifiers to individual cDNA molecules. A single record per CDR3 protein comes from TCRdb applying MiXCR to the 5' RACE reads. The table lists about 34,000 distinct CDR3 sequences, 5% to 6.5% of them singletons. The CDR3 length is 15 residues. Germline assignment: CDR1 LGHDT and CDR2 YNNKEL (reference sequence). The V gene lost 1 base and the J gene lost 7 bases, with 16 bases spanning the gap. The sequence derives from an adult who was a healthcare worker with PCR-confirmed SARS-CoV-2 infection or an uninfected control (not recorded which). The chain combines TRBV3-1 with TRBJ2-5; a weak D match, TRBD2 (7 bases). The specimen was whole blood. The CDR3 loop reads CASSQVEGGPGTQYF. The CDR3 nucleotides read TGTGCCAGCAGCCAAGTGGAGGGGGGGCCTGGGACCCAGTACTTC.